This TCR beta chain emerged from a study of blood T cell repertoires in COVID-19. Study-level information: Collection of acute and convalescent COVID-19 samples took place in the United States, Italy and Spain. T cells, B-cell-depleted T cells, or PBMCs supplied cDNA or gDNA.

V lost 6 bases to trimming and J lost 6 bases, with 9 bases between them. This CDR3 comprises 12 residues. Only in-frame clones appear in the TCRdb table, and some are missing; sequencing was by immunoSEQ multiplex PCR. This sample has about 260,000 clones, with 83% found just once. The TCR originated in a man in his sixties who had recovered from COVID-19. The sample consisted of peripheral blood. The rearrangement links TRBV12-3 or TRBV12-4 to TRBJ1-5, with D perhaps TRBD1 (5 bases). CDR3: CASRRGLQPQHF. The CDR3 nucleotides are TGTGCCAGCAGGCGGGGCCTTCAGCCCCAGCATTTT.